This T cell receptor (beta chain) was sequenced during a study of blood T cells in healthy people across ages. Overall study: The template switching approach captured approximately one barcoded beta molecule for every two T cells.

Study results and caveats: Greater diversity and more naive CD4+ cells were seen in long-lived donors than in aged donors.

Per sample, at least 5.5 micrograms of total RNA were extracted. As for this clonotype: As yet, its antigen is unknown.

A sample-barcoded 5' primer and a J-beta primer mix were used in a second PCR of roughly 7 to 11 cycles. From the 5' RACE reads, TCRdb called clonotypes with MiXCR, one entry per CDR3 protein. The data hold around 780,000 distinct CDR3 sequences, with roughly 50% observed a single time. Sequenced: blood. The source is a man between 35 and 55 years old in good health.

In DNA, the CDR3 is TGTGCCAGCAGTTACTCGAACGGGCTCGATAACCTCCAAGAGACCCAGTACTTC. Protein product: CASSYSNGLDNLQETQYF. The rearrangement joins TRBV6-5 to TRBJ2-5, with D uncertain. V lost 0 bases and J 1 base, leaving 18 bases between the germline ends. Germline CDR1 reads MNHEY; CDR2 reads SVGAGI. This CDR3 is built from 18 residues.